This TCR beta chain was obtained from a study of CD8 T cells in Susac syndrome. Deletions cut 1 base from V and 1 base from J, with 10 bases between. The CDR3 covers 15 residues. Those who served as multiple sclerosis controls were treatment-naive patients with stable or active relapsing-remitting disease. With random hexamers, about 0.45 to 1 ug RNA was reverse transcribed. Multiplex immunoSEQ PCR targeted 54 Vbeta and 13 Jbeta TCR beta segments. In TCRdb, the immunoSEQ multiplex PCR reads were re-called with MiXCR into one record per CDR3 protein. The data contain 190,000 or so distinct CDR3 sequences, about 95% of them seen just once; the ten biggest clones take up approximately 0.08%.

The genes are TRBV12-3 or TRBV12-4 and TRBJ2-5; tentative D call: TRBD2 (5 bases). The sequence was obtained from a human donor with multiple sclerosis. Material: CD4+ T cells from PBMCs. This CDR3 reads CASSLGPRVQETQYF. The CDR3 region has the DNA TGTGCCAGCAGTTTAGGACCGAGGGTCCAAGAGACCCAGTACTTC.